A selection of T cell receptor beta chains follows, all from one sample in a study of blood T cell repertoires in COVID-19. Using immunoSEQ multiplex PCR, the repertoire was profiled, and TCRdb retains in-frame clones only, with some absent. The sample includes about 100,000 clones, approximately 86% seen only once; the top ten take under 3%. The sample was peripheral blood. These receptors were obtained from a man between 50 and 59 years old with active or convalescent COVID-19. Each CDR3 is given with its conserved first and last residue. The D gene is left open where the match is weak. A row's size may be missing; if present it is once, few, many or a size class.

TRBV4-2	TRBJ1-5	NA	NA	CASSQDWGGVTPQHF	TGTGCCAGCAGCCAAGACTGGGGAGGGGTGACGCCCCAGCATTTT
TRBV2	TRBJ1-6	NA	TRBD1	CASSSEDRGNSPLHF	TGTGCCAGCAGTTCGGAGGACAGGGGGAATTCACCCCTCCACTTT
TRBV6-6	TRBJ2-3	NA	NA	CASSSGEADTQYF	TGTGCCAGCAGTTCGGGGGAAGCGGATACGCAGTATTTT
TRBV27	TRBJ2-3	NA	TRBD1	CASSQTGFSRDTQYF	TGTGCCAGCAGTCAGACAGGGTTTTCGAGAGATACGCAGTATTTT
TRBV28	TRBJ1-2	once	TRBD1	CASTPGTANYGYTF	TGTGCCAGCACCCCGGGGACAGCTAACTATGGCTACACCTTC
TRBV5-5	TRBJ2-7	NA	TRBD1	CASSLGDSVYEQYF	TGTGCCAGCAGCTTGGGGGACAGCGTGTACGAGCAGTACTTC
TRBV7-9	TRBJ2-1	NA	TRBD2	CASSFGTERDEQFF	TGTGCCAGCAGCTTTGGAACGGAGCGGGACGAGCAGTTCTTC
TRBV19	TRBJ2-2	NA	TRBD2	CASSSSGGPTGELFF	TGTGCCAGTAGTTCTTCGGGGGGGCCCACCGGGGAGCTGTTTTTT
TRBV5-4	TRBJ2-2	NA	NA	CASTGANTGELFF	TGTGCCTCGACGGGGGCGAACACCGGGGAGCTGTTTTTT
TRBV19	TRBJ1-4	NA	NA	CASSKLATNEKLFF	TGTGCCAGTAGTAAGCTTGCAACTAATGAAAAACTGTTTTTT
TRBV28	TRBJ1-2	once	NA	CAGGGGGLDGYTF	TGTGCTGGGGGGGGAGGTGGTTTGGATGGCTACACCTTC
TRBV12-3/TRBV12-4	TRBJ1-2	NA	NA	CASKAGALGYTF	TGTGCCAGCAAGGCAGGGGCGCTCGGCTACACCTTC
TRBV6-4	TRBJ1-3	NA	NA	CASSPGHGSGNTIYF	TGTGCCAGCAGCCCCGGACATGGCTCTGGAAACACCATATATTTT
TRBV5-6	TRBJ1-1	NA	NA	CASSSGRTEAFF	TGTGCCAGCAGCTCCGGGAGGACTGAAGCTTTCTTT
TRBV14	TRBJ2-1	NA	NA	CASSRLSGRDFEQFF	TGTGCCAGCAGCCGCTTGAGTGGCCGGGATTTTGAGCAGTTCTTC
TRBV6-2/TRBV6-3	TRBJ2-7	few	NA	CASSSPGTYEQYF	TGTGCCAGCAGTTCCCCCGGGACCTACGAGCAGTACTTC
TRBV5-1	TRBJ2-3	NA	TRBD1	CASSLAGAGGLGDTQYF	TGCGCCAGCAGCTTGGCCGGGGCAGGGGGCTTGGGAGATACGCAGTATTTT
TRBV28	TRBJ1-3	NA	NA	CASSLPGAGNTIYF	TGTGCCAGCAGTTTACCCGGGGCTGGAAACACCATATATTTT
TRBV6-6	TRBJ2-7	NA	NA	CASLSSGSYEQYF	TGTGCCAGCCTAAGTTCGGGATCGTACGAGCAGTACTTC
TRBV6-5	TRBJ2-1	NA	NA	CASTPQGGSEQFF	TGTGCCAGCACTCCCCAGGGGGGCTCTGAGCAGTTCTTC
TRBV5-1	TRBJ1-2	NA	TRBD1	CASSLGGTGIYGYTF	TGCGCCAGCAGCTTGGGAGGGACAGGGATCTATGGCTACACCTTC
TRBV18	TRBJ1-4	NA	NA	CASSPGLNEKLFF	TGTGCCAGCTCACCAGGGCTGAATGAAAAACTGTTTTTT
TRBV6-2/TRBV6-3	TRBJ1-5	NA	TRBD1	CASSSSGTGANQPQHF	TGTGCCAGCAGCTCCTCCGGGACAGGGGCCAATCAGCCCCAGCATTTT
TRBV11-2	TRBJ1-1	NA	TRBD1	CASIPQGSNTEAFF	TGTGCCAGCATCCCACAGGGGTCGAACACTGAAGCTTTCTTT
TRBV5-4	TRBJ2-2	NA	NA	CASSLGGDTGELFF	TGTGCCAGCAGCTTGGGTGGAGACACCGGGGAGCTGTTTTTT
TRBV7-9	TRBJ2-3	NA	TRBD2	CASSLLAGGRTDTQYF	TGTGCCAGCAGCTTACTGGCGGGGGGAAGGACAGATACGCAGTATTTT
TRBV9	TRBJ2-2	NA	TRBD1	CASSLAGQGAVGELFF	TGTGCCAGCAGCCTTGCAGGGCAGGGGGCTGTCGGGGAGCTGTTTTTT
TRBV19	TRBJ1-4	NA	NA	CASSSQIGGNNEKLFF	TGTGCCAGTAGTTCGCAAATCGGGGGGAATAATGAAAAACTGTTTTTT
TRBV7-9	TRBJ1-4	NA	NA	CASSSPERELGEKLFF	TGTGCCAGCAGCTCCCCGGAGAGGGAACTGGGGGAAAAACTGTTTTTT
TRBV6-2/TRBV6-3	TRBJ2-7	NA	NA	CASSYAGDSYEQYF	TGTGCCAGCAGTTATGCCGGGGACTCCTACGAGCAGTACTTC
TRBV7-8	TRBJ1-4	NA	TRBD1	CASSRQGINEKLFF	TGTGCCAGCAGCCGACAGGGGATCAATGAAAAACTGTTTTTT
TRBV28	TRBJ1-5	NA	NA	CASSLSVGEIEPQHF	TGTGCCAGCAGTTTATCGGTAGGGGAAATTGAACCCCAGCATTTT